This T cell receptor (beta chain) is drawn from a study of blood T cell repertoires in COVID-19. Study background: There were acute and convalescent COVID-19 samples, and they came from the United States, Italy and Spain. PBMCs, B-cell-depleted T cells, or T cells provided the cDNA or gDNA that made up the material.

The CDR3 runs to 15 residues. Germline lookup yields CDR1 SNHLY and CDR2 FYNNEI. Trimming took 8 bases from V and 0 from J; bases not matched to a gene: 8. This clone appeared many times. Per the original methods: Researchers report that nucleated cell counts were estimated from reference gene primer amplification. TCRdb's table, derived via immunoSEQ multiplex PCR, lists solely in-frame clones and lacks some. V, J and clone size reflect that table, while D and trimming were determined from the DNA. The sample contains hundreds of thousands of clones, around 82% of which appear only once. Specimen: peripheral blood. The chain employs TRBV2 and TRBJ2-3; 7 bases are shared with TRBD2. The TCR sequence derives from a man aged 80 or over with acute or convalescent COVID-19. The CDR3 coding sequence is TGTGCCAGCTCCGGGGGGTCAGCTAGCACAGATACGCAGTATTTT. Residues: CASSGGSASTDTQYF.